This passage covers 5 T cell receptor beta chains from one sample sequenced in a study of blood T cell repertoires in COVID-19. Profiling relied on immunoSEQ multiplex PCR, and the TCRdb table lists in-frame clones only, not all of them. The table lists around 120,000 clones, about 89% of them singletons. The sample taken for sequencing was peripheral blood. These receptors were collected from a woman aged 70 to 79 with acute or convalescent COVID-19.

J is TRBJ2-7 and V is TRBV27, with TRBD1 matching 7 bases. The germline V gene encodes CDR1 MNHEY and CDR2 SMNVEV (reference sequence). This CDR3 comprises 14 residues. V lost 6 bases to trimming and J lost 5 bases; unmatched junction nucleotides: 10. DNA of the CDR3: TGTGCCAGCAGCCAGGGGGTGGCCGAGAACGAGCAGTACTTC. Translation: CASSQGVAENEQYF.

This chain uses TRBV27 with TRBJ1-4, with 7 bases lining up with TRBD1. From germline, CDR1 is MNHEY and CDR2 SMNVEV (reference sequence). This CDR3 is 16 amino acids long. Trimming took 0 bases from V and 4 from J; bases not matched to a gene: 5. The chain's CDR3 is CASSLSLGGHNEKLFF. The CDR3 nucleotides are TGTGCCAGCAGTTTATCGTTAGGGGGCCATAATGAAAAACTGTTTTTT.

The rearrangement links TRBV19 to TRBJ2-1; the D gene is possibly TRBD1 (6 bases). CDR3 length: 13 amino acids. V gave up 6 bases and J gave up 4 bases, with 10 bases separating them. Germline loops: CDR1 LNHDA, CDR2 SQIVND (reference sequence). Here the CDR3 reads CASRPTGYNEQFF. The CDR3 region has the DNA TGTGCCAGTAGACCAACAGGGTACAATGAGCAGTTCTTC.

The chain uses TRBV14 and TRBJ2-5; 9 bases are a match to TRBD1. The CDR3 covers 14 residues. With V trimmed by 4 bases and J by 5 bases, 5 bases remained unmatched. CDR1 is SGHDN and CDR2 is FVKESK in the germline V gene. In nucleotides, the CDR3 is TGTGCCAGCAGCCCGGGACAGGGTCGCGAGACCCAGTACTTC. Encoded protein: CASSPGQGRETQYF. The variable domain in full, with the rest retrieved from reference TRBV14 and TRBJ2-5, is EAGVTQFPSHSVIEKGQTVTLRCDPISGHDNLYWYRRVMGKEIKFLLHFVKESKQDESGMPNNRFLAERTGGTYSTLKVQPAELEDSGVYFCASSPGQGRETQYFGPGTRLLVL.

The CDR3 is CASSPGGRGETQYF. DNA of the CDR3: TGTGCCAGCAGTCCAGGGGGCCGGGGAGAGACCCAGTACTTC. The chain combines TRBV5-4 with TRBJ2-5, with TRBD1 matching over 8 bases. The CDR3 sequence is 14 residues long. Germline V lookup: CDR1 SGHNT, CDR2 YYREEE (reference sequence). V dropped 5 bases and J dropped 4; count of bases not matched to a gene: 7.